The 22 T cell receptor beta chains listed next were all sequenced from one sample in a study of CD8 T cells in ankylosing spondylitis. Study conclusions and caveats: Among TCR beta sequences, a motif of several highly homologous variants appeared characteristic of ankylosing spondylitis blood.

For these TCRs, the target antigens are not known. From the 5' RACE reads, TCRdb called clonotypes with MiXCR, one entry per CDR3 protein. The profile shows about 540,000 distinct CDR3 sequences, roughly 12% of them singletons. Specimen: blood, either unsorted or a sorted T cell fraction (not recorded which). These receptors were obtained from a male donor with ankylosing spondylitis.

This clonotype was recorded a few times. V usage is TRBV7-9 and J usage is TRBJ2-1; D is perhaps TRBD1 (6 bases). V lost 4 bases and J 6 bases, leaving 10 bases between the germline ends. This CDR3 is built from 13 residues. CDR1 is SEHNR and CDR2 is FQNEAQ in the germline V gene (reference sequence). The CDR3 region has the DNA TGTGCCAGCAGCTCATCAGGGGCCAATGAGCAGTTCTTC. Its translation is CASSSSGANEQFF.

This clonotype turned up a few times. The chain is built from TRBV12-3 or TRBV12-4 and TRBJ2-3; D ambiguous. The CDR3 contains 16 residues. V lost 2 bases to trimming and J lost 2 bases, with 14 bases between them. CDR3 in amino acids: CASSLNPLGFTDTQYF. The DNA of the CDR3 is TGTGCCAGCAGTTTAAACCCCCTCGGGTTCACAGATACGCAGTATTTT.

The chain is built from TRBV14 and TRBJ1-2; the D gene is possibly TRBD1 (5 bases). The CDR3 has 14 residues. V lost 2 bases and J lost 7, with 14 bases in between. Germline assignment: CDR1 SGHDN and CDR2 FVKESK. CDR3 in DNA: TGTGCCAGCAGCCAATACATAGGGGCTGGTGGCTACACCTTC. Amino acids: CASSQYIGAGGYTF.

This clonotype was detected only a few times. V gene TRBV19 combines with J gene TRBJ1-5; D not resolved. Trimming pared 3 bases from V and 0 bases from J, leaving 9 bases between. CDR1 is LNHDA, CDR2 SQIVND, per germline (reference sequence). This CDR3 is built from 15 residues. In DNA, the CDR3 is TGTGCCAGTAGTATTGACCGGAATAGCAATCAGCCCCAGCATTTT. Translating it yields CASSIDRNSNQPQHF.

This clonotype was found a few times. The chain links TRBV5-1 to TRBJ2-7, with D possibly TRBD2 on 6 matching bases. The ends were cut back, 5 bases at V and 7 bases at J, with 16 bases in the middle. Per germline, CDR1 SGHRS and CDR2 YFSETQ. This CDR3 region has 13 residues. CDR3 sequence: CASRGQPGGEQYF. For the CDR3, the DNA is TGCGCCAGCAGAGGGCAGCCCGGAGGGGAGCAGTACTTC.

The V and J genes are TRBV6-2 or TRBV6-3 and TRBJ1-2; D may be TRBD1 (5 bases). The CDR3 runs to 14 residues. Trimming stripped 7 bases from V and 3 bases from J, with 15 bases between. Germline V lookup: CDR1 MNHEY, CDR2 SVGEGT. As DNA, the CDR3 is TGTGCCAGCACCCCGGGACTGTTATACTATGGCTACACCTTC. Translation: CASTPGLLYYGYTF.

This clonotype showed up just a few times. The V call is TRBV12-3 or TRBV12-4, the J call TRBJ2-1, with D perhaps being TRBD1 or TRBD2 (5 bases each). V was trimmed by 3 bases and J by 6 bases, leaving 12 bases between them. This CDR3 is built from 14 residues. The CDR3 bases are TGTGCCAGCAGTTTTGTTGATGGGGGCAATGAGCAGTTCTTC. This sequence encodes CASSFVDGGNEQFF.

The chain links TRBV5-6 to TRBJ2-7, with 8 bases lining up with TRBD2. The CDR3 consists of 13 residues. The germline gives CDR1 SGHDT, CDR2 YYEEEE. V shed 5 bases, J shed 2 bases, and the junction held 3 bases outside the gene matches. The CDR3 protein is CASRGRGAYEQYF. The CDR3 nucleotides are TGTGCCAGCAGGGGGCGGGGGGCCTACGAGCAGTACTTC. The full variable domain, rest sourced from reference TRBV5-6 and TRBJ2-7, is DAGVTQSPTHLIKTRGQQVTLRCSPKSGHDTVSWYQQALGQGPQFIFQYYEEEERQRGNFPDRFSGHQFPNYSSELNVNALLLGDSALYLCASRGRGAYEQYFGPGTRLTVT.

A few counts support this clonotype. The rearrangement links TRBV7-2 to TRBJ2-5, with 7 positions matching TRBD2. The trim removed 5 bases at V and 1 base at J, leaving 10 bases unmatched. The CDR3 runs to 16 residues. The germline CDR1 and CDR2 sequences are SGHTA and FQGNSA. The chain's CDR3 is CASSPYPSSGQETQYF. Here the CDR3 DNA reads TGTGCCAGCAGCCCCTACCCCTCTAGCGGCCAAGAGACCCAGTACTTC.

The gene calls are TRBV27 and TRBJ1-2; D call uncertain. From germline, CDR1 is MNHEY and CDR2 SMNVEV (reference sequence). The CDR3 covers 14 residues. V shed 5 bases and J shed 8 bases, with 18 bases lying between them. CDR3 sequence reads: CASSPLSTFQGYTF. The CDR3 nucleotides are TGTGCCAGCAGTCCCCTATCGACCTTCCAGGGCTACACCTTC.

CDR3 nucleotides: TGTGCCAGCTGGACCGCGGGAGAGGGGGAGGATACGCAGTATTTT. The encoded protein is CASWTAGEGEDTQYF. This chain links TRBV28 with TRBJ2-3; D is perhaps TRBD2 (7 bases). This CDR3 spans 15 amino acids. Germline loops: CDR1 MDHEN, CDR2 SYDVKM. Trimming took 8 bases from V and 6 from J, leaving 21 bases between them.

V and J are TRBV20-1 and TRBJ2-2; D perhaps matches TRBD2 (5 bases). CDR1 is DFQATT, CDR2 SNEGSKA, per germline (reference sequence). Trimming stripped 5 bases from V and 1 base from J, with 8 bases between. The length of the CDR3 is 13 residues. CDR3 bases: TGCAGTGCTCCGGGGAGGAACACCGGGGAGCTGTTTTTT. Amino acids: CSAPGRNTGELFF.

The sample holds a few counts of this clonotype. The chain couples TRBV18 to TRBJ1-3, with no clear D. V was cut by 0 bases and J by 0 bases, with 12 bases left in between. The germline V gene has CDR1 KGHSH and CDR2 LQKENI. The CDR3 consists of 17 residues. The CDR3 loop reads CASSPPLAGSSGNTIYF. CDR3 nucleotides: TGTGCCAGCTCACCACCGCTTGCCGGTTCCTCTGGAAACACCATATATTTT. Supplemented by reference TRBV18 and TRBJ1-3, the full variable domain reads NAGVMQNPRHLVRRRGQEARLRCSPMKGHSHVYWYRQLPEEGLKFMVYLQKENIIDESGMPKERFSAEFPKEGPSILRIQQVVRGDSAAYFCASSPPLAGSSGNTIYFGEGSWLTVV.

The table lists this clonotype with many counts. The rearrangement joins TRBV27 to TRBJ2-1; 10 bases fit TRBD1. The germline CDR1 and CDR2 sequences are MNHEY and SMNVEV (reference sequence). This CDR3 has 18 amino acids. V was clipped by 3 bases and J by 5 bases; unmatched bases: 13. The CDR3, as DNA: TGTGCCAGCAGTTTCGACAGGGGGCCGTTCTCGTTTAACAATGAGCAGTTCTTC. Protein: CASSFDRGPFSFNNEQFF.

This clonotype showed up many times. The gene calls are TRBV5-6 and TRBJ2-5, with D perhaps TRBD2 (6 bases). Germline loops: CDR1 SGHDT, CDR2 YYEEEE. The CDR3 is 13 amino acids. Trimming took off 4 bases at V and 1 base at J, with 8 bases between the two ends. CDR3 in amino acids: CASSGGFQETQYF. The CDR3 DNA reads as TGTGCCAGCAGCGGGGGGTTCCAAGAGACCCAGTACTTC.

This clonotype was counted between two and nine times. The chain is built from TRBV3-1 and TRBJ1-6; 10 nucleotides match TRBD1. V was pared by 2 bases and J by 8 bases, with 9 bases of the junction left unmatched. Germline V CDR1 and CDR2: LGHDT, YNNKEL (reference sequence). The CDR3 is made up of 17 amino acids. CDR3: CASSQQRGGTGDSPLHF. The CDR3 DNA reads TGTGCCAGCAGCCAACAACGTGGGGGGACAGGGGATTCACCCCTCCACTTT.

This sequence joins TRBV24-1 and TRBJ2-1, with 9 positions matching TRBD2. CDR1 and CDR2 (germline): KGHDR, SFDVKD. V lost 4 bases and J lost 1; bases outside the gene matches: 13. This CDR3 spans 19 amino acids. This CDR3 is CATSDQTSGGSRSYNEQFF. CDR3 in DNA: TGTGCCACCAGTGACCAGACTAGCGGCGGTTCTCGTTCCTACAATGAGCAGTTCTTC.

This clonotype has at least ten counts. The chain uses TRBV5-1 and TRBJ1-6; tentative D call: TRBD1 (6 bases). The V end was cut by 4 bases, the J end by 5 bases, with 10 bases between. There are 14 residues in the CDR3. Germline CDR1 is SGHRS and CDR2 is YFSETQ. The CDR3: CASSNDRNNSPLHF. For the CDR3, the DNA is TGCGCCAGCAGCAACGACAGGAATAATTCACCCCTCCACTTT.

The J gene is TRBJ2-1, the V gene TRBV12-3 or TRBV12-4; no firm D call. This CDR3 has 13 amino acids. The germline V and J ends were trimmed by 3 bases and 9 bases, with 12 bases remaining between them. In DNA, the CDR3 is TGTGCCAGCAGTTTCGGTTCATTTCTTGAGCAGTTCTTC. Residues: CASSFGSFLEQFF.

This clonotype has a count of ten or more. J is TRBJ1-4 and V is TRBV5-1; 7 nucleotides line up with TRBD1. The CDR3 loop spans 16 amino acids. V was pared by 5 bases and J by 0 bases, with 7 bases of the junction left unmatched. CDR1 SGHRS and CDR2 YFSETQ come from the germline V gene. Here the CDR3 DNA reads TGCGCCAGCAGGATATTCACAGGGGCAACTAATGAAAAACTGTTTTTT. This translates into CASRIFTGATNEKLFF.

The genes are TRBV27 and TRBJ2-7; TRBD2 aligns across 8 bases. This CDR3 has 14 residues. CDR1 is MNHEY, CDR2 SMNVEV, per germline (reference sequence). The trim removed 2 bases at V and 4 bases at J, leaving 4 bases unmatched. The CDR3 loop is CASSLRRGEYEQYF. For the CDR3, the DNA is TGTGCCAGCAGTTTAAGGCGGGGGGAGTACGAGCAGTACTTC.

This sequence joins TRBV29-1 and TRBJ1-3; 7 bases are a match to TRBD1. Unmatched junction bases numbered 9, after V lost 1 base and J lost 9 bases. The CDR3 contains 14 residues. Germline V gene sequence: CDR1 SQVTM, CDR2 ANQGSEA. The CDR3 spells CSVEVAQGFGTIYF. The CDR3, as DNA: TGCAGCGTTGAAGTTGCACAGGGGTTTGGCACCATATATTTT.